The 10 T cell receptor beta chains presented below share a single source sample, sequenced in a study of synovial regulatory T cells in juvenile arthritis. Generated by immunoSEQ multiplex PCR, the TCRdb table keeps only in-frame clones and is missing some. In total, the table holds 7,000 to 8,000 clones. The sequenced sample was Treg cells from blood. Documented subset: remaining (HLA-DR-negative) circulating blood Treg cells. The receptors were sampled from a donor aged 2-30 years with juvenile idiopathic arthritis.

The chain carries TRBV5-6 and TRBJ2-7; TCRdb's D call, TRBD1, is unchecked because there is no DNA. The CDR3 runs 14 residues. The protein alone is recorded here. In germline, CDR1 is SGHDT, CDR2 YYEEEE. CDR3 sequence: CASSYVDRGYEQYF.

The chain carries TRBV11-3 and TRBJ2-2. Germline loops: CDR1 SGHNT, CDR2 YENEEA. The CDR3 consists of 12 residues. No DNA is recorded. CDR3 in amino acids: CASSGRYGELFF.

The CDR3 here is CASSQDGGRGTDTQYF. The V and J genes are TRBV4-1 and TRBJ2-3; lacking DNA, the TRBD1 call made by TCRdb goes unchecked. Germline V gene data show CDR1 as MGHRA and CDR2 as YSYEKL. The CDR3 runs 16 residues. A DNA sequence was not provided.

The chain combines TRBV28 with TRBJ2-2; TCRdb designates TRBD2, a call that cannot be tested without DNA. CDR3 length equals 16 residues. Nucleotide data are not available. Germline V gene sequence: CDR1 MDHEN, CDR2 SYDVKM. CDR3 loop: CASSRDLREDTGELFF.

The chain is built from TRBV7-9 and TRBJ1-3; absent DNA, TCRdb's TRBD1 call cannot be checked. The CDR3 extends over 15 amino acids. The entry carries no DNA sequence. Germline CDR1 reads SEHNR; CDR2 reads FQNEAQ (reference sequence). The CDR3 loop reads CASSAAGLSGNTIYF.

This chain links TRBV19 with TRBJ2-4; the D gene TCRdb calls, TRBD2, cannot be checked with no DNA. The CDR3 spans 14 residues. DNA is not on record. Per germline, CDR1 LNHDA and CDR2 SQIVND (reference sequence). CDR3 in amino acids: CASSTRELGNIQYF.

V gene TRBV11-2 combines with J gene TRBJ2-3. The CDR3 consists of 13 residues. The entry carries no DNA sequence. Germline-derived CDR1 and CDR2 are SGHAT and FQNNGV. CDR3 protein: CASSWGSADTQYF. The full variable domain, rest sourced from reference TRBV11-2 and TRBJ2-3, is EAGVAQSPRYKIIEKRQSVAFWCNPISGHATLYWYQQILGQGPKLLIQFQNNGVVDDSQLPKDRFSAERLKGVDSTLKIQPAKLEDSAVYLCASSWGSADTQYFGPGTRLTVL.

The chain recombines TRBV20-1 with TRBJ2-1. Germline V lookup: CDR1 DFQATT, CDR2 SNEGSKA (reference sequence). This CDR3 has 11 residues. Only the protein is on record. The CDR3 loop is CSARVYNEQFF.

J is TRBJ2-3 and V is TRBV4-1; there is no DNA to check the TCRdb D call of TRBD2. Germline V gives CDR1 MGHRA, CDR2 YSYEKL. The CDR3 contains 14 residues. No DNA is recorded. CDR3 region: CASSHGVPTDTQYF.

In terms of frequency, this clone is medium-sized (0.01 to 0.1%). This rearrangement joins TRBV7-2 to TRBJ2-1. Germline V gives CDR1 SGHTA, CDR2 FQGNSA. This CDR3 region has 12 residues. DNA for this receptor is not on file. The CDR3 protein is CASTTGANEQFF.